The clone carrying this T cell receptor (beta chain) came up many times. Its antigen is still unknown. Each cDNA molecule in the library carried unique molecular identifiers. TCRdb analysed the RACE reads with MiXCR anew, one entry per CDR3 protein. This sample carries tens of thousands of distinct CDR3 sequences, approximately 9.9% of them seen once, and the ten largest clones take approximately 15%. This sample stems from a study of human T cells and chemical hapten exposure. This CDR3 has 15 residues. Overall study results and limits: PT1 expanded TCR counts and patch test score correlated positively. TCRs exceeding a frequency of 1 in 1000 stayed unchanged under DPC sensitization. Clustering by CDR3 similarity yielded significantly more large clusters from expanded TCRs than controls.

Time point denoted: patch test 3, about 24 weeks after DPC sensitization. Treatment meaning: therapeutic diphenylcyclopropenone sensitization with weekly scalp DPC. The clonotype was recovered from a woman aged 40-49 years with alopecia areata. Some clones in this sample may be carry-over from other donors' samples. The J gene is TRBJ2-1, the V gene TRBV21-1; the D call TRBD1 from the table was never checked on the DNA. TRBV21-1 is reported as a pseudogene. Sequenced material: whole blood, taken in connection with sensitization to the hapten diphenylcyclopropenone (DPC). The CDR3 bases are TGTGCCAGCACCCGGGAACAGGGACCCCTCGATGAGCAGTTCTTC. Amino acids: CASTREQGPLDEQFF.